The entry below describes one T cell receptor beta chain. The antigen remains unidentified. The data are from a study of post-analysis software for immune sequencing data. Study summary: In terms of disease course, relapsing-remitting, secondary progressive and progressive-relapsing multiple sclerosis were included.

The V gene's germline CDR1 is SGHRS and CDR2 YFSETQ. V was pared by 1 base and J by 0 bases, with 14 bases between. This CDR3 has 17 residues. Broader study findings: Batch-matched samples strongly co-clustered by F measure. Diversity measured as normalized Chao1 was significantly lower in multiple sclerosis patients than in controls. Several TRBV segments were more frequent in patients than controls; TRBV5-6, TRBV5-1 and TRBV20-1 belonged to this group.

Unique-molecular-identifier-tagged TCR beta cDNA libraries were used. The yield from roughly 1 to 10 million T cells was roughly 0.5 million cDNA molecules in total. TCRdb reprocessed the PCR reads via MiXCR and lists one record per CDR3 protein. The sample lists approximately 460,000 distinct CDR3 sequences, approximately 46% occurring once. This receptor was taken from a girl between 5 and 17 years old with multiple sclerosis. The chain couples TRBV5-1 to TRBJ2-1; D gene unclear. Sequenced material: blood. This CDR3 is CASSLRGGFSSYNEQFF. In nucleotides, the CDR3 is TGCGCCAGCAGCTTGCGTGGTGGGTTTAGCTCCTACAATGAGCAGTTCTTC.